The 22 T cell receptor beta chains presented below share a single source sample, sequenced in a study of cytomegalovirus exposure and HLA in healthy donors. 60 Vbeta and 13 Jbeta primers were used in PCR. Only in-frame clones appear in the TCRdb table, and some are missing; sequencing was by immunoSEQ multiplex PCR. The sample includes roughly 150,000 clones, 60% to 80% of them seen just once. Material for sequencing was PBMCs. All receptors come from a man younger than 35 in good health and CMV-seropositive.

The chain joins TRBV10-2 to TRBJ1-1; possibly TRBD1 for D (5 bases). The CDR3 is 15 residues long. The V gene lost 3 bases and the J gene lost 7 bases, with 18 bases spanning the gap. Germline assignment: CDR1 WSHSY and CDR2 SAAADI. This CDR3 reads CASSDPGRGFYEAFF. Written as DNA, the CDR3 is TGCGCCAGCAGTGACCCAGGGCGGGGATTTTATGAAGCTTTCTTT.

The chain has TRBV29-1 and TRBJ2-1, with 14 bases fitting TRBD2. Trimming cost V 4 bases and J 4 bases; bases outside gene matches: 6. Germline V lookup: CDR1 SQVTM, CDR2 ANQGSEA. The CDR3 length is 16 residues. CDR3 nucleotide sequence: TGCAGCGTTGTAAGACTAGCGGGAGGGCCATACAATGAGCAGTTCTTC. It translates to CSVVRLAGGPYNEQFF.

This clone was recorded once. V and J are TRBV5-1 and TRBJ2-2, with D possibly TRBD2 on 8 matching bases. Germline V gene sequence: CDR1 SGHRS, CDR2 YFSETQ. V was clipped by 4 bases and J by 5 bases, with 18 bases between them. The CDR3 is made up of 16 amino acids. The CDR3 protein is CASSNPGRGRTGELFF. The CDR3 DNA follows: TGCGCCAGCAGCAACCCCGGGAGGGGGCGGACCGGGGAGCTGTTTTTT.

V and J are TRBV7-9 and TRBJ1-2, with 9 bases fitting TRBD1. The CDR3 has 18 residues. Germline lookup yields CDR1 SEHNR and CDR2 FQNEAQ (reference sequence). Germline trimming cut 3 bases from V and 0 bases from J; bases unmatched to any gene: 11. The chain's CDR3 is CASSFPLGTGLTNYGYTF. In nucleotides, the CDR3 is TGTGCCAGCAGCTTCCCTCTTGGGACAGGGCTTACTAACTATGGCTACACCTTC.

This clone was counted once. The chain couples TRBV15 to TRBJ2-1; 7 nucleotides agree with TRBD2. CDR1 is LNHNV and CDR2 is YYDKDF in the germline V gene (reference sequence). Trimming removed 5 bases from V and 4 bases from J; junction bases left unmatched: 14. The CDR3 runs 17 residues. The CDR3, as DNA: TGTGCCACCAGCGACGGACTACGAGCGGGGACTTACAATGAGCAGTTCTTC. Translation: CATSDGLRAGTYNEQFF.

This clone was detected a few times. The chain recombines TRBV19 with TRBJ2-2, with D possibly matching TRBD1 (5 bases). The CDR3 is made up of 12 amino acids. Trimming removed 4 bases at V and 10 bases at J, with 10 bases between. CDR1 and CDR2 (germline): LNHDA, SQIVND (reference sequence). CDR3 loop: CASSTGFAELFF. The CDR3 nucleotides read TGTGCCAGTAGTACAGGGTTCGCGGAGCTGTTTTTT.

This clone has only a few counts. The J gene is TRBJ2-7, the V gene TRBV7-8; 8 bases line up with TRBD1. Germline trimming cut 4 bases from V and 2 bases from J; bases unmatched to any gene: 4. CDR1 SGHVS and CDR2 FQNEAQ come from the germline V gene. The CDR3 is 14 amino acids. CDR3 coding DNA: TGTGCCAGCAGCTCGGACAGGGAGGCCTACGAGCAGTACTTC. It yields the protein CASSSDREAYEQYF. Using reference TRBV7-8 and TRBJ2-7 for the parts outside the CDR3, the full variable domain is GAGVSQSPRYKVAKRGQDVALRCDPISGHVSLFWYQQALGQGPEFLTYFQNEAQLDKSGLPSDRFFAERPEGSVSTLKIQRTQQEDSAVYLCASSSDREAYEQYFGPGTRLTVT.

This sequence joins TRBV6-1 and TRBJ2-5, with 8 bases that match TRBD2. With the DNA end fitting TRBJ2-7 better, the J assignment may be wrong. The germline gives CDR1 MNHNS, CDR2 SASEGT. The CDR3 has 13 residues. The CDR3 loop reads CASSRAGAYEQYF. CDR3 coding DNA: TGTGCCAGCTCGCGAGCGGGGGCCTACGAGCAGTACTTC.

The chain carries TRBV18 and TRBJ2-1, with TRBD2 matching 7 bases. V lost 0 bases and J lost 0; bases outside the gene matches: 14. CDR3 length: 20 amino acids. Germline V CDR1 and CDR2: KGHSH, LQKENI. This CDR3 reads CASSPPRASGLFSSYNEQFF. The CDR3 region has the DNA TGTGCCAGCTCACCACCGAGGGCTAGCGGACTTTTCAGCTCCTACAATGAGCAGTTCTTC.

This clone was detected once. The J gene is TRBJ1-2, the V gene TRBV6-5; D call uncertain. The CDR3 runs 13 residues. Germline V gene lookup returns CDR1 MNHEY and CDR2 SVGAGI. Deletions cut 2 bases from V and 2 bases from J, with 6 bases between. Written as DNA, the CDR3 is TGTGCCAGCAGTTACCGGGAGAACTATGGCTACACCTTC. Protein sequence: CASSYRENYGYTF.

The count of this clone is one. This chain connects TRBV6-6 to TRBJ2-7; 7 positions match TRBD2. This CDR3 is 13 amino acids long. Germline lookup yields CDR1 MNHNY and CDR2 SVGAGI (reference sequence). After removal of 7 bases from V and 6 bases from J, the junction contained 9 bases not matched to a gene. The CDR3 DNA sequence: TGTGCCAGCACCAGACTAGCCCGTGGCGAGCAGTACTTC. Translating it yields CASTRLARGEQYF.

The chain has TRBV30 and TRBJ1-3; D remains ambiguous. Looked up from germline, CDR1 is GTSNPN and CDR2 is SVGIG (reference sequence). This CDR3 has 15 amino acids. The V gene lost 4 bases and the J gene lost 8 bases, with 21 bases spanning the gap. In DNA, the CDR3 is TGTGCCTGGACCTTGTCCTCGGGGTGGGGAGACACCATATATTTT. Its translation is CAWTLSSGWGDTIYF.

This clone was detected only a few times. The chain combines TRBV6-1 with TRBJ1-5; no firm D call. Germline V gene data show CDR1 as MNHNS and CDR2 as SASEGT. Trimming stripped 6 bases from V and 5 bases from J, with 14 bases between. This CDR3 has 14 amino acids. For the CDR3, the DNA is TGTGCCAGCAGAGGAGGGTGGATTGATCAGCCCCAGCATTTT. The encoded protein is CASRGGWIDQPQHF.

J is TRBJ2-7 and V is TRBV29-1; D uncertain. Germline CDR1 is SQVTM and CDR2 is ANQGSEA. V shed 2 bases and J shed 1 base, with 6 bases lying between them. The CDR3 runs 12 residues. The CDR3 protein is CSVEFSSYEQYF. For the CDR3, the DNA is TGCAGCGTTGAATTCAGTTCCTACGAGCAGTACTTC.

This clone was found a few times. V usage is TRBV30 and J usage is TRBJ1-4; 9 bases match TRBD1. J lost 8 bases, V lost 2 bases, and 12 bases had no gene match. The CDR3 spans 16 residues. CDR1 is GTSNPN, CDR2 SVGIG, per germline (reference sequence). CDR3 coding DNA: TGTGCCTGGAGTCCAGGACAGGGGAACCTCGACGAAAAACTGTTTTTT. Protein product: CAWSPGQGNLDEKLFF.

The rearrangement joins TRBV7-7 to TRBJ2-1; tentative D call: TRBD2 (5 bases). V was trimmed by 2 bases and J by 6 bases, leaving 14 bases between them. Germline V gives CDR1 SSHAT, CDR2 FNYEAQ (reference sequence). The CDR3 covers 15 residues. In DNA form, the CDR3 reads TGTGCCAGCAGCTTAAGCCTAGCTGGGAGCAATGAGCAGTTCTTC. Translation gives CASSLSLAGSNEQFF.

This rearrangement joins TRBV9 to TRBJ2-3; perhaps TRBD1 as D (6 bases). CDR3 size: 14 residues. Germline V gene sequence: CDR1 SGDLS, CDR2 YYNGEE. V dropped 0 bases and J dropped 6 bases, with 11 bases sitting between them. CDR3 coding DNA: TGTGCCAGCAGCGTAGCAGGGGAAGGGGATACGCAGTATTTT. It translates to CASSVAGEGDTQYF.

This clone has only a few counts. V usage is TRBV1 and J usage is TRBJ2-7; TRBD2, the table's D call, lacks a check against the DNA. TRBV1 is recorded as a pseudogene. The CDR3 runs to 16 residues. The CDR3 sequence is CTSSQSYRAFSYEQYF. CDR3 coding DNA: TGCACCAGCAGCCAATCCTATCGCGCCTTCTCCTACGAGCAGTACTTC.

This clone was seen just once. This sequence joins TRBV27 and TRBJ1-2, with D possibly matching TRBD1 (5 bases). CDR3 size: 14 residues. V lost 4 bases and J 8 bases, leaving 17 bases between the germline ends. Germline CDR1 MNHEY, CDR2 SMNVEV (reference sequence). The CDR3 region has the DNA TGTGCCAGCAGTTCCGCCGCAAGGGGAGGCGGCTACACCTTC. This translates into CASSSAARGGGYTF.

V usage is TRBV7-6 and J usage is TRBJ2-1; perhaps TRBD2 as D (6 bases). The CDR3 sequence is 16 residues long. The germline V gene has CDR1 SGHVS and CDR2 FNYEAQ. V was clipped by 5 bases and J by 3 bases, with 17 bases between them. The CDR3 is CASSPAGLVIYNEQFF. The CDR3 coding sequence is TGTGCCAGCAGCCCGGCGGGGCTAGTTATCTACAATGAGCAGTTCTTC. The full variable domain, its missing parts supplied by reference TRBV7-6 and TRBJ2-1, is GAGVSQSPRYKVTKRGQDVALRCDPISGHVSLYWYRQALGQGPEFLTYFNYEAQQDKSGLPNDRFSAERPEGSISTLTIQRTEQRDSAMYRCASSPAGLVIYNEQFFGPGTRLTVL.

This chain connects TRBV25-1 to TRBJ2-7; TRBD2 matches at 8 bases. CDR1 and CDR2 (germline): MGHDK, SYGVNS. The V segment lost 4 bases and the J segment 9 bases; nucleotides outside the gene matches: 2. The CDR3 loop spans 11 amino acids. As DNA, the CDR3 is TGTGCCAGCAGTGCGGGGGGGGTGCAGTACTTC. Its translation: CASSAGGVQYF.

The V and J genes are TRBV27 and TRBJ1-2; 10 nucleotides match TRBD1. The CDR3 length is 14 residues. The junction had 5 bases not matched to a gene; V was cut back by 5 bases and J by 5 bases. Germline V gene sequence: CDR1 MNHEY, CDR2 SMNVEV (reference sequence). CDR3 region: CASSTTGGAYGYTF. CDR3 nucleotides: TGTGCCAGCAGTACGACAGGGGGCGCGTATGGCTACACCTTC.